The entry below describes one T cell receptor (beta chain). This receptor's antigen is unknown. No much larger clonotype is one base removed from it; base qualities were not supplied. For about five healthy donors, sorted CD8+ T cells taken from blood, dermis and epidermis had their TCR beta CDR3 regions analysed. All TCR-sequenced donors were healthy individuals, and each provided both blood and skin samples. Sorting was used to isolate CD8+ T cell populations prior to TCR beta sequencing. Before any analysis of T cells, the skin was split into dermal and epidermal compartments. This sample was included in a study of CD49a tissue-resident CD8 T cells in human skin (dated by TCRdb to 2016 to 2017). At the level of the whole study: Tissue-resident memory CD8+ T cell subsets in human skin, defined by CD49a, CD69 and CD103 expression, were examined in the study.

The method behind the library was the immunoSEQ multiplex PCR assay. From the authors' description of their analysis: How frequently each TCR V beta family was used was compared between the sorted CD8+ T cell populations from blood, dermis and epidermis. As stored in TCRdb, this immuneACCESS dataset retains in-frame rearrangements with V and J assigned. A fraction of the clones does not appear; measured against another copy, unresolved V genes explain less than half of the discrepancy, and the remainder lacks a known reason. Clonal size and the V and J genes are those of that table, whereas D and trimming came from the DNA. Recorded for this sample are about 1,000 clones; 78% of them occurred a single time. The top ten constitute roughly a tenth of the sample. Trimming leaves V shorter by 5 bases and J shorter by 6 bases, with the junction holding 7 bases beyond the gene matches. The CDR3 goes from the cysteine to the phenylalanine over 15 residues. The DNA shown is the 45-base CDR3, in frame from base 1. CDR1 and CDR2 are drawn from the germline V gene: MNHNS, SASEGT.

The sample consisted of CD103- CD8+ T cells sorted from skin dermis. This receptor chain uses TRBV6-1 and TRBJ2-1; 10 junctional bases match TRBD2. The clonotype was recovered from a human donor in good health. This receptor has the CDR3 CASSTRTSGINEQFF. The nucleotides are TGTGCCAGCAGTACCCGGACTAGCGGAATCAATGAGCAGTTCTTC.